These T cell receptor beta chains were read from a single sample in a study of Ad26.COV2.S vaccination and SARS-CoV-2 variants. Profiling relied on immunoSEQ multiplex PCR, and the TCRdb table lists in-frame clones only, not all of them. The sample contains hundreds of thousands of clones, 88% of which appear only once. Sample: peripheral blood, taken in a trial of Ad26.COV2.S vaccine versus placebo. Receptors were obtained from a person between 18 and 59 years old who received the Ad26.COV2.S COVID-19 vaccine or a placebo. Each CDR3 is given with its conserved first and last residue. Each record gives: CDR3 protein, D gene, V gene, J gene. The D gene is left open where the match is weak.

CDR3aa: CASSLDHGGQGTIYF
d_gene: .
v_gene: TRBV11-3
j_gene: TRBJ1-3

CDR3aa: CASSAEAGGGTDTQYF
d_gene: TRBD1
v_gene: TRBV5-1
j_gene: TRBJ2-3

CDR3aa: CASSSMTAALYNEQFF
d_gene: .
v_gene: TRBV6-5
j_gene: TRBJ2-1

CDR3aa: CAISEGYSQHHSGNTIYF
d_gene: .
v_gene: TRBV10-3
j_gene: TRBJ1-3

CDR3aa: CASCLPGSEAFF
d_gene: .
v_gene: TRBV13
j_gene: TRBJ1-1

CDR3aa: CASSTGTGRFGTEAFF
d_gene: TRBD1
v_gene: TRBV7-2
j_gene: TRBJ1-1

CDR3aa: CASSSPGHSYEQYF
d_gene: .
v_gene: TRBV19
j_gene: TRBJ2-7

CDR3aa: CASSPSVGGSTEAFF
d_gene: .
v_gene: TRBV4-2
j_gene: TRBJ1-1

CDR3aa: CASRLPSREVPYEQYF
d_gene: .
v_gene: TRBV12-2
j_gene: TRBJ2-7

CDR3aa: CASSQETAGVINYNEQFF
d_gene: TRBD2
v_gene: TRBV3-1/TRBV3-2
j_gene: TRBJ2-1